The 3 T cell receptor beta chains below all came from one sample that was sequenced in a study of blood T cells in healthy people across ages. A second about 6 to 12 cycle PCR used barcoded and J-beta primers. One entry per CDR3 protein, called by TCRdb with MiXCR from the 5' RACE reads. The data show about a million distinct CDR3 sequences, roughly 50% seen once. Material for sequencing was blood. Every receptor here comes from a woman aged 60 to 75 in good health.

The CDR3: CASSPHSGGGLGQYF. Written as DNA, the CDR3 is TGTGCCAGCAGCCCACACTCAGGGGGCGGTCTGGGGCAGTACTTC. The chain combines TRBV7-2 with TRBJ2-7; 8 positions match TRBD1. Germline values: CDR1 SGHTA, CDR2 FQGNSA. The CDR3 covers 15 residues. The V gene end was trimmed by 5 bases and the J gene end by 9 bases; junction bases not matched to a gene: 15.

The gene calls are TRBV9 and TRBJ1-1; D is unresolved. CDR1 and CDR2 (germline): SGDLS, YYNGEE. The ends were cut back, 6 bases at V and 0 bases at J, with 15 bases in the middle. The CDR3 covers 15 residues. The CDR3 loop is CASTRTSVMNTEAFF. The CDR3 DNA follows: TGTGCCAGCACACGAACTAGCGTGATGAACACTGAAGCTTTCTTT.

The V call is TRBV7-9, the J call TRBJ2-4, with D maybe TRBD1 (5 bases). V lost 6 bases and J lost 5, with 17 bases in between. CDR1 and CDR2 (germline): SEHNR, FQNEAQ (reference sequence). The CDR3 runs to 15 residues. CDR3 sequence: CASSLWQGIENIQYF. The CDR3 coding sequence is TGTGCCAGCAGTCTGTGGCAGGGTATAGAAAACATTCAGTACTTC.